This T cell receptor beta chain was captured by sequencing in a study of response to subunit inactivated influenza vaccine. Study outcomes and limitations: The authors offered the suggestion that each seasonal influenza vaccination recruits few new T cells.

V was cut by 2 bases and J by 2 bases, with 9 bases left in between. CDR3 length: 14 residues. CDR1 is SEHNR, CDR2 FQNEAQ, per germline (reference sequence). This clonotype has just a few counts. Antigen unknown. TCRdb used MiXCR to reprocess the RT-PCR reads, holding one entry per CDR3 protein. The table has hundreds of thousands of distinct CDR3 sequences, around a sixth seen once. The material was PBMCs from blood, obtained 5 days after vaccination. The J gene is TRBJ1-1, the V gene TRBV7-9; D call uncertain. This TCR was recovered from a man aged 45 to 65 who received an inactivated influenza vaccine. CDR3 DNA: TGTGCCAGCAGCTTATACGACATAAACACTGAAGCTTTCTTT. It yields the protein CASSLYDINTEAFF.